This T cell receptor (beta chain) was sequenced during a study of T cell changes during pregnancy in multiple sclerosis. Profiling relied on immunoSEQ multiplex PCR, and the TCRdb table lists in-frame clones only, not all of them. The sample holds tens of thousands of clones, about 93% seen once. Germline V gives CDR1 SGHAT, CDR2 FQNNGV. The CDR3 covers 15 residues. Trimming took 2 bases from V and 0 from J, leaving 9 bases between them. V is TRBV11-2 and J is TRBJ2-3; the D gene is possibly TRBD2 (6 bases). This TCR was recovered from a female donor with multiple sclerosis, enrolled in a pregnancy study. The source was peripheral blood, collected in the third trimester of pregnancy. CDR3 nucleotide sequence: TGTGCCAGCAGCTTACGGGGGATTAGCACAGATACGCAGTATTTT. As protein: CASSLRGISTDTQYF.